This T cell receptor (beta chain) was captured by sequencing in a study of vaccination and CD4 T cells after COVID-19. Study as a whole: Six male and four female convalescents took part, two of them Hispanic.

V shed 5 bases and J 2 bases; nucleotides not matched to a gene: 5. The CDR3 runs 14 residues. From germline, CDR1 is LNHNV and CDR2 YYDKDF (reference sequence). Cultured CD4+ T-cell DNA underwent Oncomine TCR Beta short-read sequencing. Each CDR3 protein is one row after TCRdb ran MiXCR on the PCR reads. This table holds about 21,000 distinct CDR3 sequences, 46% found once. In its sample, this clonotype ranks as medium-sized. Antigen: not known. Stated time point: late sampling 161 to 241 days after vaccination in three convalescent patients. Treatment in this sample: roughly nine-day PBMC culture with coronavirus spike peptide pools or control peptides (ViraFEST assay).

This receptor was obtained from a human donor who had recovered from COVID-19. This chain connects TRBV15 to TRBJ2-5; 7 bases agree with TRBD2. The input for sequencing was CD4+ T cells from blood, cultured in vitro, taken about 7 months after SARS-CoV-2 vaccination. CDR3 bases: TGTGCCACCAGCGGGGACTATACTCAAGAGACCCAGTACTTC. Translating it yields CATSGDYTQETQYF. Together with reference TRBV15 and TRBJ2-5, the CDR3 gives the full variable domain: DAMVIQNPRYQVTQFGKPVTLSCSQTLNHNVMYWYQQKSSQAPKLLFHYYDKDFNNEADTPDNFQSRRPNTSFCFLDIRSPGLGDTAMYLCATSGDYTQETQYFGPGTRLLVL.